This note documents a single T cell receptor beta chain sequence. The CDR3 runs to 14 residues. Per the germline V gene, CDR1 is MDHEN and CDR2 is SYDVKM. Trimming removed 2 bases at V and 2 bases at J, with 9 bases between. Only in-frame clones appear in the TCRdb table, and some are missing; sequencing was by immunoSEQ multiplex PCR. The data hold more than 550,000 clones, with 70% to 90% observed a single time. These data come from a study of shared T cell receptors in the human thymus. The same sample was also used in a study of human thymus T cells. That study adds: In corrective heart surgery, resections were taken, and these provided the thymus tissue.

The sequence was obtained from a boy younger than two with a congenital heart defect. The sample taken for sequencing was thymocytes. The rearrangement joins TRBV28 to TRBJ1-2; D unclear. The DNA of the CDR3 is TGTGCCAGCAGTTTAATAGCGGTGAACTATGGCTACACCTTC. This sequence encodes CASSLIAVNYGYTF.